These 11 T cell receptor beta chains were sequenced from one sample in a study of T cell responses to AZD1222 COVID-19 vaccine. The protocol was immunoSEQ multiplex PCR, while the TCRdb copy is restricted to in-frame clones and leaves out a portion. In the table there are more than 60,000 clones, roughly 82% of which are singletons. The starting material was peripheral blood, obtained on day 0 of AZD1222 vaccination. The receptors originated from an adult in good health.

This clone was picked up a small number of times. The chain uses TRBV12-5 and TRBJ1-1; TRBD1 might be the D (6 bases). The CDR3 totals 15 residues. CDR1 is LGHNT and CDR2 is FRNRAP in the germline V gene. V lost 1 base and J lost 1, with 10 bases in between. The CDR3 here is CASGLGAGENTEAFF. The CDR3 nucleotides read TGTGCTAGTGGTTTGGGTGCAGGGGAGAACACTGAAGCTTTCTTT.

The V gene is TRBV7-6, the J gene TRBJ2-3; possible D gene TRBD2, 6 bases. The germline V gene has CDR1 SGHVS and CDR2 FNYEAQ. CDR3 length equals 14 residues. Deletions cut 4 bases from V and 0 bases from J, with 8 bases between. Here the CDR3 DNA reads TGTGCCAGCAGCTGGAGGGCCAGCACAGATACGCAGTATTTT. It translates to CASSWRASTDTQYF.

The V and J genes are TRBV2 and TRBJ1-3, with a possible D match to TRBD1 (6 bases). Trimming stripped 4 bases from V and 0 bases from J, with 7 bases between. The CDR3 contains 14 residues. Looked up from germline, CDR1 is SNHLY and CDR2 is FYNNEI. In DNA, the CDR3 is TGTGCCAGCAGTGCGGACAGCTCTGGAAACACCATATATTTT. Residues: CASSADSSGNTIYF.

The chain couples TRBV3-1 (or the pseudogene TRBV3-2) to TRBJ2-7, with D perhaps TRBD1 (6 bases). CDR1 LGHDT and CDR2 YNNKEL come from the germline V gene (reference sequence). This CDR3 contains 17 residues. V was cut by 1 base and J by 0 bases, with 16 bases left in between. The CDR3 region has the DNA TGTGCCAGCAGCCAAGGGATGTGGGGGCCCAGCTCCTACGAGCAGTACGTC. This sequence encodes CASSQGMWGPSSYEQYV.

The chain uses TRBV5-1 and TRBJ2-1, with D unresolved. The length of the CDR3 is 14 residues. The germline V gene encodes CDR1 SGHRS and CDR2 YFSETQ. The V end lost 2 bases, the J end lost 3 bases, and 9 bases lay between the germline ends. This CDR3 reads CASSFGLVYNEQFF. The CDR3 DNA reads TGCGCCAGCAGCTTCGGGCTGGTCTACAATGAGCAGTTCTTC.

The chain combines TRBV6-6 with TRBJ1-5; 7 nucleotides match TRBD1. Germline-derived CDR1 and CDR2 are MNHNY and SVGAGI (reference sequence). The CDR3 totals 13 residues. The ends lost 9 bases at V and 5 bases at J; junction bases unmatched: 7. DNA of the CDR3: TGTGCCAGTTGGGACAGAACCCATCAGCCCCAGCATTTT. Protein product: CASWDRTHQPQHF.

The rearrangement links TRBV27 to TRBJ1-1; D gene ambiguous. The CDR3 is 13 residues long. The germline V gene has CDR1 MNHEY and CDR2 SMNVEV (reference sequence). Trimming took off 8 bases at V and 4 bases at J, with 14 bases between the two ends. This CDR3 is CASSGWVGTEAFF. The CDR3 nucleotides are TGTGCCAGCTCCGGTTGGGTTGGCACTGAAGCTTTCTTT.

This chain joins TRBV11-2 and TRBJ2-1; 9 nucleotides match TRBD2. This CDR3 comprises 18 residues. Per germline, CDR1 SGHAT and CDR2 FQNNGV. J lost 10 bases, V lost 2 bases, and 18 bases had no gene match. The CDR3 DNA reads as TGTGCCAGCAGCTTATTTGGAGCTTGGGGCGGGAGGGCCGAAGAGCAGTTCTTC. This codes for CASSLFGAWGGRAEEQFF.

J is TRBJ2-7 and V is TRBV6-2 or TRBV6-3; D remains ambiguous. CDR1 is MNHEY and CDR2 is SVGEGT in the germline V gene. V gave up 1 base and J gave up 0 bases, with 10 bases separating them. The CDR3 runs to 15 residues. CDR3 sequence (DNA): TGTGCCAGCAGTTACTGGGCGGTACCCTCCTACGAGCAGTACTTC. Protein product: CASSYWAVPSYEQYF.

The V gene is TRBV5-1, the J gene TRBJ2-5, with D possibly TRBD2 on 6 matching bases. The germline gives CDR1 SGHRS, CDR2 YFSETQ. This CDR3 spans 12 amino acids. V was clipped by 9 bases and J by 7 bases, with 16 bases between them. CDR3 DNA sequence: TGCGCCACCCGGGCTAGCGAAGGGACCCAGTACTTC. Residues: CATRASEGTQYF.

The V call is TRBV2, the J call TRBJ2-1, with 7 nucleotides matching TRBD2. Germline lookup yields CDR1 SNHLY and CDR2 FYNNEI. V dropped 7 bases and J dropped 4; count of bases not matched to a gene: 7. The CDR3 length is 14 residues. The CDR3, as DNA: TGTGCCAGCACGCCGACTAGCTCTTACAATGAGCAGTTCTTC. This translates into CASTPTSSYNEQFF.